This T cell receptor beta chain was retrieved from a study of naive and memory T cell subsets. This clonotype was counted only a few times. Its antigen is currently unknown. Both TRBC1 and TRBC2 were covered by a beta constant-region primer of two equimolar oligonucleotides. Nested alpha and beta constant-region primers with the SP2 primer drove four PCR rounds on ligated cDNA. The cDNA 3' end received a ligated single-stranded oligonucleotide carrying the SP2 primer and a 12-nucleotide UMI. TCRdb re-derived calls from the UMI-ligation and nested PCR reads in MiXCR, one entry per CDR3 protein. This sample carries over 100,000 distinct CDR3 sequences, 30% to 45% of them seen once, and the ten largest clones take approximately 0.9%. Findings of the study overall: A clonotype means one alpha or beta sequence, not an alpha/beta pair. Over 95% of naive TCR sequences appeared only once after error correction, unlike memory subsets. Naive and memory repertoire findings lacked a ground truth for validation.

What was sequenced was central memory CD4+ T cells from blood. This TCR derives from a human donor in good health.

DNA of the CDR3: TGTGCCAGCAATACCATAGGGGAGCTGTTTTTT. Its protein product is CASNTIGELFF. This chain joins TRBV6-6 and TRBJ2-2, with D unclear. The CDR3 is 11 residues long. The V end was cut by 7 bases, the J end by 8 bases, with 8 bases between. CDR1 MNHNY and CDR2 SVGAGI come from the germline V gene (reference sequence).